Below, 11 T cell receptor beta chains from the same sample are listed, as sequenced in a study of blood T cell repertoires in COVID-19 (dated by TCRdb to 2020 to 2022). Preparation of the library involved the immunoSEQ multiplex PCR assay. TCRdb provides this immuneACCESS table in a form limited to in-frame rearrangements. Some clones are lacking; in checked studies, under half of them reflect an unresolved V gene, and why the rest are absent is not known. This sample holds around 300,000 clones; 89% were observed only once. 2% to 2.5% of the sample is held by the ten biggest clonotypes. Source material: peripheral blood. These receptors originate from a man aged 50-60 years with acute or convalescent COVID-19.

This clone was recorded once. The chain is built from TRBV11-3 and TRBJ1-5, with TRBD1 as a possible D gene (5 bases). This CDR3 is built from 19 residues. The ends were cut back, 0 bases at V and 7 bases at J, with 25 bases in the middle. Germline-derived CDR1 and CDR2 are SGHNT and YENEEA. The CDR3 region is CASSLDLVGANRVVQPQHF. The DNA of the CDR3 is TGTGCCAGCAGCTTAGATCTCGTAGGGGCCAACCGGGTTGTACAGCCCCAGCATTTT.

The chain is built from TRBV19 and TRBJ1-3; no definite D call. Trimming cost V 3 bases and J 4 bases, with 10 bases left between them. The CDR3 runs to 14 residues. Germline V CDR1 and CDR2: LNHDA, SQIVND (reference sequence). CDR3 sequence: CASSIPDIGNTIYF. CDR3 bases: TGTGCCAGTAGTATCCCCGACATCGGAAACACCATATATTTT.

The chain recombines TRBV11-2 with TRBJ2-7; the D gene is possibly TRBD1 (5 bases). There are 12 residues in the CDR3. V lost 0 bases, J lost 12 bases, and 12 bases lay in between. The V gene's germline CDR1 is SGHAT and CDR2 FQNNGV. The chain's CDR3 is CASSLDQTDRYF. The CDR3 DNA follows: TGTGCCAGCAGCTTAGATCAGACAGACCGGTACTTC.

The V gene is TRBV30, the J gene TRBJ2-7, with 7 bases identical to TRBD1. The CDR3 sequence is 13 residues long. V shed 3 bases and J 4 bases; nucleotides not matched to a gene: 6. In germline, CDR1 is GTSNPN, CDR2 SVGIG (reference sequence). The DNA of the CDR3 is TGTGCCTGGAGACACAGGGGATTATACGAGCAGTACTTC. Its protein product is CAWRHRGLYEQYF.

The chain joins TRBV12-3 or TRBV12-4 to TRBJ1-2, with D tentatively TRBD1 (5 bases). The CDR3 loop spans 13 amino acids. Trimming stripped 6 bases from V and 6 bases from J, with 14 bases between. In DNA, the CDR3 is TGTGCCAGCAGCCCCGGCGGGGGACATGGCTACACCTTC. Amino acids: CASSPGGGHGYTF.

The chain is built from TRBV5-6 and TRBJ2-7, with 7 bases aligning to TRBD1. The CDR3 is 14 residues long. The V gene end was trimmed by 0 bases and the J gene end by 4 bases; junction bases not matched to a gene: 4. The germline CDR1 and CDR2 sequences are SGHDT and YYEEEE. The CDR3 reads CASSLGGGLYEQYF. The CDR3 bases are TGTGCCAGCAGCTTGGGAGGGGGCCTTTACGAGCAGTACTTC.

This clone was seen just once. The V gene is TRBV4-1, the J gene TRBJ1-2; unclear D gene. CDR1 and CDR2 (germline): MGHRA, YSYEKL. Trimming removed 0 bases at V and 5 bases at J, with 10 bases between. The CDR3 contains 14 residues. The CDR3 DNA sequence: TGCGCCAGCAGCCAAGATGGTCGCGCTTATGGCTACACCTTC. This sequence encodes CASSQDGRAYGYTF.

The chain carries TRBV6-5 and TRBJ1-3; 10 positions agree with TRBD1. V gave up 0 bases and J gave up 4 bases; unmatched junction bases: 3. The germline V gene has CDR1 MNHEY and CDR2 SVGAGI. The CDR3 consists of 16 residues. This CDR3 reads CASSYSGQGTGNTIYF. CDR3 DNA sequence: TGTGCCAGCAGTTACTCGGGACAGGGGACGGGAAACACCATATATTTT.

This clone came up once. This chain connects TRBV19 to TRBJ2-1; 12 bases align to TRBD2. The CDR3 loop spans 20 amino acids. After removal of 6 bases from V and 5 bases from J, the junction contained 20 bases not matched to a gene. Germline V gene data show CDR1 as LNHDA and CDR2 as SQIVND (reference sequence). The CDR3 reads CASSIRPGTSGHGRNNEQFF. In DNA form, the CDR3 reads TGTGCCAGTAGCATAAGGCCCGGGACTAGCGGGCATGGGAGGAACAATGAGCAGTTCTTC.

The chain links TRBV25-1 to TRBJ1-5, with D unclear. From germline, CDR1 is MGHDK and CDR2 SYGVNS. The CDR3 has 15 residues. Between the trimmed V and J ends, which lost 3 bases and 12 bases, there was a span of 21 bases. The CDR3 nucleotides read TGTGCCAGCAGTGACCCGGGGAGGTCCCCCTCCGTCCAGCATTTT. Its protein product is CASSDPGRSPSVQHF.

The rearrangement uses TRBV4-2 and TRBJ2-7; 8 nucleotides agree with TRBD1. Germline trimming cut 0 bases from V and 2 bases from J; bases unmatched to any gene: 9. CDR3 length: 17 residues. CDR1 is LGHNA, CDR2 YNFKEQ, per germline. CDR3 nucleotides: TGTGCCAGCAGCCAAGATTGGGGACAGGTGACTCCCTACGAGCAGTACTTC. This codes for CASSQDWGQVTPYEQYF.